The sequence of this T cell receptor (beta chain) was determined in a study of blood T cell repertoires in COVID-19. Study in general: There were acute and convalescent COVID-19 samples, and they came from the United States, Italy and Spain. PBMCs, B-cell-depleted T cells, or T cells were the source of the cDNA or gDNA that made up the material.

Authors' methods: Quantification of nucleated cells was approximated via reference gene primer amplification. Profiling relied on immunoSEQ multiplex PCR, and the TCRdb table lists in-frame clones only, not all of them. V, J and clone size are taken as reported in that table, and D and trimming were inferred from the DNA itself. The table records nearly 200,000 clones, about 80% of them present only once. Germline values: CDR1 SGHTA, CDR2 FQGTGA. V shed 4 bases and J 5 bases; nucleotides not matched to a gene: 2. The CDR3 sequence is 14 residues long. The table lists this clone with many counts. Sequenced input: peripheral blood. The rearrangement uses TRBV7-3 and TRBJ1-4; 9 nucleotides line up with TRBD1. This TCR derives from a human donor with acute or convalescent COVID-19. The donor label of this sample is uncertain. The CDR3 sequence is CASSWDRANEKLFF. CDR3 nucleotides: TGTGCCAGCAGCTGGGACAGGGCCAATGAAAAACTGTTTTTT.